The rows below give T cell receptor beta chains drawn from one sample of a study of T cell repertoires in ileal Crohn's disease. Repertoires were generated with immunoSEQ multiplex PCR, while TCRdb's copy carries only in-frame clones and drops some. The table includes some 6,000 clones, about 80% detected once. Sequenced: ileal tissue. The receptors were gathered from an adult with Crohn's disease. CDR3s include the opening cysteine and the closing phenylalanine or tryptophan. Each record gives: CDR3 length, V gene, D gene, clone size, J gene, CDR3 protein, CDR3 DNA. The D gene is left open where the match is weak. Part of the rows lack a size; the others show once, few, many or a class for expanded clones.

15	TRBV11-2	TRBD2	NA	TRBJ2-5	CASSLDRQRGETQYF	TGTGCCAGCAGCTTAGATAGGCAGCGGGGAGAGACCCAGTACTTC
11	TRBV7-2	NA	NA	TRBJ1-3	CASSSGNTIYF	TGTGCCAGCTCCTCTGGAAACACCATATATTTT
17	TRBV5-1	TRBD1	NA	TRBJ1-6	CASSSISGGLINSPLHF	TGCGCCAGCAGCTCGATCTCAGGGGGCCTTATTAATTCACCCCTCCACTTT
19	TRBV4-3	TRBD2	NA	TRBJ2-1	CASSRRLAGGPLAYNEQFF	TGCGCCAGCAGCCGTCGACTAGCGGGGGGCCCTTTAGCGTACAATGAGCAGTTCTTC
14	TRBV18	NA	few	TRBJ1-1	CASSPQVGLPEAFF	TGTGCCAGCTCACCACAGGTAGGGCTTCCTGAAGCTTTCTTT
16	TRBV7-3	NA	NA	TRBJ1-4	CASSLAQTGGQEKLFF	TGTGCCAGCAGCTTAGCCCAAACAGGAGGACAGGAAAAACTGTTTTTT
14	TRBV29-1	NA	NA	TRBJ2-3	CSVVPPSLTDTQYF	TGCAGCGTTGTACCCCCCAGTCTCACAGATACGCAGTATTTT
17	TRBV7-2	TRBD1	NA	TRBJ1-2	CASSSRGQGQDSYGYTF	TGTGCCAGCAGTTCACGAGGACAGGGACAAGACTCCTATGGCTACACCTTC
14	TRBV6-1	NA	NA	TRBJ1-6	CASSVEFYNSPLHF	TGTGCCAGCAGCGTAGAGTTTTATAATTCACCCCTCCACTTT
13	TRBV29-1	TRBD2	NA	TRBJ2-5	CSVAGGPGKTQYF	TGCAGCGTTGCGGGGGGGCCCGGAAAGACCCAGTACTTC
12	TRBV27	NA	NA	TRBJ2-3	CASSLPPDTQYF	TGTGCCAGCAGTTTACCCCCAGATACGCAGTATTTT
15	TRBV11-2	TRBD1	once	TRBJ1-6	CASSRTGGEISPLHF	TGTGCCAGCAGCCGGACAGGGGGCGAGATTTCACCCCTCCACTTT
14	TRBV6-1	TRBD2	NA	TRBJ2-1	CASRRSGGANEQFF	TGTGCCAGCAGACGGAGCGGGGGGGCGAATGAGCAGTTCTTC
14	TRBV6-6	NA	NA	TRBJ2-3	CASTPGGWQDTQYF	TGTGCCAGCACTCCCGGGGGTTGGCAGGATACGCAGTATTTT
13	TRBV2	NA	NA	TRBJ2-3	CASSVQDTDTQYF	TGTGCCAGCAGTGTCCAGGACACAGATACGCAGTATTTT
12	TRBV4-3	TRBD1	NA	TRBJ2-7	CASSQGQGKQYF	TGCGCCAGCAGCCAGGGACAGGGAAAGCAGTACTTC
16	TRBV5-1	TRBD2	few	TRBJ2-3	CASSLASGSNTDTQYF	TGCGCCAGCAGCTTGGCTAGCGGATCAAATACAGATACGCAGTATTTT
16	TRBV27	TRBD1	NA	TRBJ1-1	CASSLSMTGSDTEAFF	TGTGCCAGCAGTTTATCGATGACAGGGTCGGACACTGAAGCTTTCTTT
12	TRBV19	NA	NA	TRBJ2-2	CASSPNLGELFF	TGTGCCAGTAGCCCTAACCTAGGGGAGCTGTTTTTT
14	TRBV10-3	TRBD1	NA	TRBJ1-4	CAISEGQGNEKLFF	TGTGCCATCAGTGAGGGACAGGGGAATGAAAAACTGTTTTTT
15	TRBV5-1	NA	once	TRBJ1-2	CASSEKAGTIYGYTF	TGCGCCAGCAGCGAGAAAGCCGGGACAATCTATGGCTACACCTTC
13	TRBV5-1	TRBD1	NA	TRBJ1-2	CASRKGTDYGYTF	TGCGCCAGCAGAAAAGGGACAGACTATGGCTACACCTTC
15	TRBV27	NA	NA	TRBJ1-6	CASSLSQELHSPLHF	TGTGCCAGCAGTTTATCTCAGGAACTGCATTCACCCCTCCACTTT
13	TRBV10-2	TRBD1	NA	TRBJ2-3	CASKGQGDYTQYF	TGCGCCAGCAAGGGACAGGGGGATTATACGCAGTATTTT
11	TRBV20-1	NA	NA	TRBJ1-6	CSARGNSPLHF	TGCAGTGCTAGAGGGAACTCACCCCTCCACTTT
12	TRBV5-6	NA	NA	TRBJ2-7	CASSLYGYEQYF	TGTGCCAGCAGCTTGTACGGCTACGAGCAGTACTTC
14	TRBV18	NA	NA	TRBJ2-1	CASSTLTTDNEQFF	TGTGCCAGCTCCACACTTACTACAGACAATGAGCAGTTCTTC
15	TRBV19	TRBD1	NA	TRBJ1-2	CASSMWGQGAGGYTF	TGTGCCAGTAGTATGTGGGGACAGGGGGCCGGTGGCTACACCTTC
16	TRBV18	NA	NA	TRBJ1-1	CASSPPGGTKNTEAFF	TGTGCCAGCTCACCACCGGGCGGGACAAAGAACACTGAAGCTTTCTTT
13	TRBV19	NA	NA	TRBJ2-7	CASSFRDAYEQYF	TGTGCCAGTAGTTTCAGGGATGCCTACGAGCAGTACTTC
12	TRBV6-1	NA	NA	TRBJ2-7	CASEAETYEQYF	TGTGCCAGCGAGGCAGAAACCTACGAGCAGTACTTC
19	TRBV12-5	NA	NA	TRBJ1-6	CASRSLSTVPRSYNSPLHF	TGTGCTAGTAGGAGTCTTTCGACTGTCCCGCGGTCCTATAATTCACCCCTCCACTTT
13	TRBV19	NA	once	TRBJ1-5	CASSTPGNQPQHF	TGTGCCAGTAGTACCCCGGGGAATCAGCCCCAGCATTTT
18	TRBV4-3	TRBD1	NA	TRBJ2-1	CASSQDSTGQGVYNEQFF	TGCGCCAGCAGCCAAGATTCGACTGGACAGGGGGTGTACAATGAGCAGTTCTTC
15	TRBV14	TRBD1	NA	TRBJ2-3	CASSQGGTGGDTQYF	TGTGCCAGCAGCCAAGGTGGGACAGGGGGAGATACGCAGTATTTT
14	TRBV7-8	NA	NA	TRBJ2-3	CASSLVLGTDTQYF	TGTGCCAGCAGCTTAGTGTTAGGCACAGATACGCAGTATTTT
18	TRBV4-3	TRBD2	NA	TRBJ2-6	CASSQGTSGGAGANVLTF	TGCGCCAGCAGCCAAGGGACTAGCGGGGGGGCTGGGGCCAACGTCCTGACTTTC
15	TRBV7-2	TRBD1	NA	TRBJ2-7	CASSSRQGARGEQYF	TGTGCCAGCAGCAGCAGACAGGGGGCGCGTGGCGAGCAGTACTTC
17	TRBV2	NA	NA	TRBJ2-6	CASSSGPELYGANVLTF	TGTGCCAGCAGTTCCGGCCCAGAGCTATATGGGGCCAACGTCCTGACTTTC
12	TRBV2	NA	once	TRBJ1-1	CASGTSNTEAFF	TGTGCCAGCGGAACATCGAACACTGAAGCTTTCTTT